This TCR beta chain comes out of a study of tumor and adjacent non-tumor tissue in lung cancer. Study-level background: Patients comprised 12 adenocarcinoma, 2 squamous cell carcinoma and 1 small cell lung cancer. Aged about 30 to 76 years, patients included approximately 11 men and roughly 5 women with stage I to III disease. Samples averaged about 4.2 million productive TCRbeta reads each. Findings and caveats of the study: Compared with tumor, normal lung showed significantly lower TCR diversity.

TCRbeta libraries were built with three rounds of nested PCR, modified from ARM-PCR. TCRdb re-derived calls from the multiplex PCR reads in MiXCR, one entry per CDR3 protein. This sample has over 40,000 distinct CDR3 sequences; 74% occur once, and the top ten carry roughly a quarter. Comments on this clonotype: No antigen is known for it. The junction departs from the called germline gene at one end, perhaps through a read error.

RNA was extracted from bulk tissue without any cell sorting. The normal lung tissue was taken more than 3 cm from the tumor edge. Germline CDR1 and CDR2: SGHAT and FQNNGV. CDR3 length: 14 residues. This sequence originates from a woman aged 55-70 years with non-small cell lung cancer. Sequencing was done on a sample of distant non-tumor lung tissue. The chain has TRBV11-2 and TRBJ2-3; D uncertain. CDR3 sequence: CANSIDLVTDTQYF. CDR3 nucleotide sequence: TGTGCCAACAGCATAGATCTGGTAACAGATACGCAGTATTTT.